The T cell receptor (beta chain) described here comes from a study of regulatory T cells in long-lasting Graves disease (TCRdb year 2021). About the study as a whole: In the newly diagnosed Graves' disease group, patients had been taking antithyroid drugs for less than 3 months. A total of roughly 33 samples were covered by TCR sequencing, comprising around 13 persistent and around 20 newly diagnosed Graves' disease patients. Persistent Graves' disease patients were compared with newly diagnosed Graves' disease patients by peripheral blood TCR sequencing and RNA sequencing. The study was registered as a clinical trial and conducted in China.

As encoded in the germline V gene, CDR1 is SGHAT while CDR2 is FQNNGV. At the junction V is shortened by 0 bases and J by 4 bases; bases outside the gene matches: 7. The CDR3 is 16 amino acids long, termini counted. Only CDR3 DNA remains: 48 bases, in frame from the first base. Receptor amplification or capture employed multiplex PCR. The instrument given in TCRdb is Illumina HiSeq 4000. TCR beta libraries were built with iRepertoire HTBI primers and Arm-PCR amplification of CDR3 regions. PCR products were gel purified before sequencing. In the source study's methods: Across samples, 60 to 80 TRBV and 15 or so TRBJ segments were identified and used for gene usage analysis of CDR3 amino acid clonotypes. COPE and FqMerger were used to merge filtered high-quality paired reads into contigs. BLAST was used to align contigs to IMGT TRBV, TRBD and TRBJ reference genes, and CDR3 was defined according to IMGT. Any clonotype with a frequency above 0.1% was counted as a highly expanded clone. Repertoire diversity was measured by Shannon entropy, and V-J evenness by the Gini coefficient. A clonotype was considered public if more than one individual shared it. The public reads were run again by TCRdb, first through fastp at Q25 and then through MiXCR, and only productive beta chains were kept. Rows with a matching CDR3 protein are joined into one entry that keeps the most common DNA and genes. TCRdb assigned the V and J calls; the authors' analysis was not used. For this sample there are 250,000 or so distinct CDR3 sequences; around 20% appear just once. The ten largest clones represent roughly 14% of the sample.

Results and caveats for the whole study, not just this receptor: The authors acknowledged the small sample size as a limitation that may reduce accuracy. The study examined only peripheral blood because the primary lesion, thyroid tissue, could not be accessed. Persistent disease showed preferential use of TRBV28, TRBJ1-2 and TRBJ2-5, whereas newly diagnosed disease favored TRBV20-1 and TRBJ2-1. Compared with newly diagnosed patients, persistent Graves' disease patients had lower TCR Shannon entropy and fewer highly expanded clones, which suggests clonal expansion. Persistent patients shared more public clonotypes among themselves (more than 2,500) than newly diagnosed patients did (more than 850). Only the TCR beta chain was sequenced and analyzed.

With respect to this clonotype: It has no known antigen specificity. This may stem from a read error, because a much larger clone lies one nucleotide away. The conserved closing phenylalanine or tryptophan is absent in this CDR3, likely reflecting a read error.

Per the publication, the time point label means: newly diagnosed GD, antithyroid drugs for less than 3 months. RNA was extracted from PBMCs in TRIzol for both TCR sequencing and RNA sequencing. Graves' disease was diagnosed according to American Thyroid Association guidelines. Patients were recruited from an endocrinology department in Xi'an, China. From each patient, about 9 milliliters of peripheral blood was collected into an EDTA anticoagulant tube. Ficoll Paque Plus density gradient separation was used to isolate PBMCs, and no further T cell sorting was done. RNA quality was checked with an Agilent 2100 Bioanalyzer and agarose gel, and concentration with a NanoDrop 2000.

The sequence joins TRBV11-2 to TRBJ2-7; the central 9 bases match TRBD2. The sequenced sample was peripheral blood mononuclear cells (PBMCs), obtained at new diagnosis, from a patient treated with antithyroid drugs. This TCR derives from a female donor with Graves disease. The CDR3 region reads CASSLDFRSGSYEQYL. Read as DNA, the sequence is TGTGCCAGCAGCTTAGATTTCCGTAGCGGGAGTTACGAGCAGTACCTC.